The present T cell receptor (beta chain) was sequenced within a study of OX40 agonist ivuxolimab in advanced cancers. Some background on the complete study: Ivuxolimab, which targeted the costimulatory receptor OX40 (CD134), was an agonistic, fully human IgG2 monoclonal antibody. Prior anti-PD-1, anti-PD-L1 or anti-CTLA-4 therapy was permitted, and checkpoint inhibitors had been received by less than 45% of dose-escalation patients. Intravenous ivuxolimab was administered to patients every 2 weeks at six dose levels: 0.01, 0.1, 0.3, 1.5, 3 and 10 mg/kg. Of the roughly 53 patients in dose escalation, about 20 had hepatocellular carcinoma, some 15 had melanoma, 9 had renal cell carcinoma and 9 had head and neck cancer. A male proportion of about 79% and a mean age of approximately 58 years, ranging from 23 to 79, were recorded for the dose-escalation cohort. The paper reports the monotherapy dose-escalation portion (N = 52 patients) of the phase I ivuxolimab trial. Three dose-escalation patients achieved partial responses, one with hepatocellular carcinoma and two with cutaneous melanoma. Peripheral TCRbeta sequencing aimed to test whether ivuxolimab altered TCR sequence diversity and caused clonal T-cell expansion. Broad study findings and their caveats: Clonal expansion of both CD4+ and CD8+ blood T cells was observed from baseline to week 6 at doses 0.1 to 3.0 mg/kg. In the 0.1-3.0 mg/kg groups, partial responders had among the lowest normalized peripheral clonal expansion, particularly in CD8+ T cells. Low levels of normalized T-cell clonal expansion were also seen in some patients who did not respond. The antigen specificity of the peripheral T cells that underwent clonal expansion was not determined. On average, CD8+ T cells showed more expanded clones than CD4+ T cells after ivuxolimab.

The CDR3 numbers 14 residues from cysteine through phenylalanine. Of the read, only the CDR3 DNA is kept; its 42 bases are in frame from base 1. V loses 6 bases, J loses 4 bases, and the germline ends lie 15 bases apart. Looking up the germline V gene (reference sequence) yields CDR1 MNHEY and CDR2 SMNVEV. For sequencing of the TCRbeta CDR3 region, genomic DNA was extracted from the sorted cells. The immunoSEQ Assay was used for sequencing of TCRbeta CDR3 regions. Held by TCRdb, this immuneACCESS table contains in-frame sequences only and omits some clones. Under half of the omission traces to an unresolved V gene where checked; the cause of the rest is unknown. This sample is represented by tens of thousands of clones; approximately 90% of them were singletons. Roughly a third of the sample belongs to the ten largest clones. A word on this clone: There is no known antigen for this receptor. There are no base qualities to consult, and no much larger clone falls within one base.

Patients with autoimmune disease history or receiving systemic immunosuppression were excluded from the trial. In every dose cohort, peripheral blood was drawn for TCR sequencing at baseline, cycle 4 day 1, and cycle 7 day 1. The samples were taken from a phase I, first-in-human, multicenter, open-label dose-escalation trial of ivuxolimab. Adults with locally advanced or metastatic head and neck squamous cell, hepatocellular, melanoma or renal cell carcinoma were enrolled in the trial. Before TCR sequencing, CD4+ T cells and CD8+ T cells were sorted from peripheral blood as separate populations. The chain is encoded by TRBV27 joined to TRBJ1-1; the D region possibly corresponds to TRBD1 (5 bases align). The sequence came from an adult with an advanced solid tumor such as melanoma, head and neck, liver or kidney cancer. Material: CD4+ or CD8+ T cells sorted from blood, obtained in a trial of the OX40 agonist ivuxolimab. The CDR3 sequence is CASSLGGGLTEAFF. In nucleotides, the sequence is TGTGCCAGCAGCCTCGGGGGGGGTCTCACTGAAGCTTTCTTT.